This T cell receptor (beta chain) was recovered during a study of blood T cell repertoires in COVID-19. Across the whole study: In each case, the material was cDNA or gDNA derived from T cells, B-cell-depleted T cells, or PBMCs.

Participant ages covered about 18 to 95 years across about 25 US areas. Clinical histories supplied by participants themselves formed the basis of cohort assignment. In the authors' methods: Reference gene primer amplification gave nucleated cell count estimates. TCRdb's copy holds only in-frame clones and misses some; the assay was immunoSEQ multiplex PCR. The DNA gave D and trimming, while V, J and clone size come from that table. The table lists around 250,000 clones, roughly 85% of them singletons. The CDR3 totals 15 residues. V was clipped by 4 bases and J by 1 base, with 11 bases between them. From germline, CDR1 is LGHNA and CDR2 YNFKEQ.

Specimen: PBMCs or T cells enriched from blood (not recorded which). This chain links TRBV4-2 with TRBJ2-1; possible D gene TRBD2, 6 bases. The sequence came from a woman between 45 and 65 years old who had recovered from COVID-19. In DNA form, the CDR3 reads TGTGCCAGCAGCCTGCGGACTAATTCCTACAATGAGCAGTTCTTC. Amino acids: CASSLRTNSYNEQFF.